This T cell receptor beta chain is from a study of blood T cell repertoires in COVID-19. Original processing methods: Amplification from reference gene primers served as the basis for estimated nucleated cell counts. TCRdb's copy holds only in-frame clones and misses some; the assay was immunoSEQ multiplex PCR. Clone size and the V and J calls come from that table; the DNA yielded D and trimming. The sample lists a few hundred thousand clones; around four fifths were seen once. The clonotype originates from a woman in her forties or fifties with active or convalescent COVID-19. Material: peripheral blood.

The CDR3 DNA sequence: TGTGCCAGCAGTTACTCCCTAGCGGGAGTGGAGACCCAGTACTTC. Residues: CASSYSLAGVETQYF. The chain combines TRBV6-5 with TRBJ2-5, with 10 bases lining up with TRBD2. Germline V CDR1 and CDR2: MNHEY, SVGAGI. The CDR3 is 15 residues long. The trim removed 0 bases at V and 5 bases at J, leaving 3 bases unmatched.